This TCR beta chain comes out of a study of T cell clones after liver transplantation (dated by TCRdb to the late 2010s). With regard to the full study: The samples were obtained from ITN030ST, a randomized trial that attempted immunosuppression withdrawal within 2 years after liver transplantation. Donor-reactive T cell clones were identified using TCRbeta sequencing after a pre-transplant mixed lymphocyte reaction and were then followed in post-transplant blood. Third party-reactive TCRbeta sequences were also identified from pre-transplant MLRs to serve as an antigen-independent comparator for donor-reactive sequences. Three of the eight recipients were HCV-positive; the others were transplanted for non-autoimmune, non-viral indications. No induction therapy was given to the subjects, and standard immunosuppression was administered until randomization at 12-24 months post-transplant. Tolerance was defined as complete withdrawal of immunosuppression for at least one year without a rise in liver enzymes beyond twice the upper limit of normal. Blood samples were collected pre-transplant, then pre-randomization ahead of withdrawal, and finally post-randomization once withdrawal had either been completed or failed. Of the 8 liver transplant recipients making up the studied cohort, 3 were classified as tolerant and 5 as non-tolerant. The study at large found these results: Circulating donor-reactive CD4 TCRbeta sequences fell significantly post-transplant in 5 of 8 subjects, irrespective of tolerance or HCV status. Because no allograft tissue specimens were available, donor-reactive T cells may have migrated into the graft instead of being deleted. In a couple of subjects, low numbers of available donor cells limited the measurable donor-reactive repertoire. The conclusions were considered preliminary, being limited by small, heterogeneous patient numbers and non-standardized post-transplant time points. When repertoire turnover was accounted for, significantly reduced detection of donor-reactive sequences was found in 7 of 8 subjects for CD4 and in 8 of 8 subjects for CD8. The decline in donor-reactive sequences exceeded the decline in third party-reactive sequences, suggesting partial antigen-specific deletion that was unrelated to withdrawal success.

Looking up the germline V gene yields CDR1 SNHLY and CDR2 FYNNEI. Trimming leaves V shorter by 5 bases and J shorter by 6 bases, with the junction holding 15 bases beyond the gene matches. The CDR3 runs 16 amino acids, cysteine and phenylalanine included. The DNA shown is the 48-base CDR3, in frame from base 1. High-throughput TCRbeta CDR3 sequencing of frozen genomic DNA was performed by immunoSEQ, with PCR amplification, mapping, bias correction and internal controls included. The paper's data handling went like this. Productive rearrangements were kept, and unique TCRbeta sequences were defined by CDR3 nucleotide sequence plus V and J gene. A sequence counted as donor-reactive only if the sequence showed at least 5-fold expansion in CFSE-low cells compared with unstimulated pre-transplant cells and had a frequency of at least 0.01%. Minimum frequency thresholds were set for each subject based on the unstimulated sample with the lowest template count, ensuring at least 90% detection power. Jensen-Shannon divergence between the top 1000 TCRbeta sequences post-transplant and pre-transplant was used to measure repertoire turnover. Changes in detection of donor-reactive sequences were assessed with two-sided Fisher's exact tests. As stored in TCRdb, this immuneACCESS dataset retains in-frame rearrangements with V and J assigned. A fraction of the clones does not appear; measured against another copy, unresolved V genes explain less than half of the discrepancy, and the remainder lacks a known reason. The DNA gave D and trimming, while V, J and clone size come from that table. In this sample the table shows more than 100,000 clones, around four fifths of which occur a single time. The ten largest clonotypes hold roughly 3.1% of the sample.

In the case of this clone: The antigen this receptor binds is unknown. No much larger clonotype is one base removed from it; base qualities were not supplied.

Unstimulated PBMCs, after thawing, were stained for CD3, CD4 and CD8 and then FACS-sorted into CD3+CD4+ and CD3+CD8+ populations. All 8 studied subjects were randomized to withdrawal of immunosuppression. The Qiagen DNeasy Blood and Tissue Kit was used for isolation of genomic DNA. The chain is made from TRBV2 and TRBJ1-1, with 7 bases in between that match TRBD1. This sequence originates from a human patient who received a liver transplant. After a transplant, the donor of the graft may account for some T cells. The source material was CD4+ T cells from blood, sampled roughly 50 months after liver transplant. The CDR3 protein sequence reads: CASSSQGPRGIAEAFF. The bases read TGTGCCAGCAGTTCACAGGGGCCTAGGGGTATCGCTGAAGCTTTCTTT.